This record looks at one TCR beta chain sequence and its context. Some clones are missing from TCRdb's copy, which holds only in-frame ones; the method was immunoSEQ multiplex PCR. Seen here are around 93,000 clones, less than 95% observed once, and the top ten hold about 6.7%. Seattle patients were enrolled during active infection and followed longitudinally. The CDR3 runs 14 residues. V lost 5 bases and J lost 1, with 8 bases in between. The V gene's germline CDR1 is SEHNR and CDR2 FQNEAQ (reference sequence). The data stem from a study of blood T cell repertoires in COVID-19. Study context: There were acute and convalescent COVID-19 samples, and they came from the United States, Italy and Spain.

The clonotype originates from a man in his late teens or twenties with COVID-19, enrolled during active disease. The chain employs TRBV7-9 and TRBJ2-2, with D maybe TRBD1 (5 bases). The sequencing sample was made of peripheral blood. As DNA, the CDR3 is TGTGCCAGCAGCCCCAGGGAGAACACCGGGGAGCTGTTTTTT. Translating it yields CASSPRENTGELFF. Full variable domain (outside the CDR3, taken from reference TRBV7-9 and TRBJ2-2): DTGVSQNPRHKITKRGQNVTFRCDPISEHNRLYWYRQTLGQGPEFLTYFQNEAQLEKSRLLSDRFSAERPKGSFSTLEIQRTEQGDSAMYLCASSPRENTGELFFGEGSRLTVL.